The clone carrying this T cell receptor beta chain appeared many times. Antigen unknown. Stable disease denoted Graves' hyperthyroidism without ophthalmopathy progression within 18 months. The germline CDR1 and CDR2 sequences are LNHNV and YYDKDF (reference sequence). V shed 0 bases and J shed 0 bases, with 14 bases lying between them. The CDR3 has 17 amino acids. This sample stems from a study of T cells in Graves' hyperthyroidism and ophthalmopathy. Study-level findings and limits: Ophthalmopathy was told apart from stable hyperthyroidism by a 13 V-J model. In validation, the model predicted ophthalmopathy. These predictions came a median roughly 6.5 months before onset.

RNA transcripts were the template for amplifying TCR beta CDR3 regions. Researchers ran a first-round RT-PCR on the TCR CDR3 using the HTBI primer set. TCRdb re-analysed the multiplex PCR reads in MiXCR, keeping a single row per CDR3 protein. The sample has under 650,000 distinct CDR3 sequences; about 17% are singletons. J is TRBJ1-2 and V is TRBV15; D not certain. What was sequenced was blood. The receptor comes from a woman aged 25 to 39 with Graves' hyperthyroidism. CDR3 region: CATSRDGKQVTNYGYTF. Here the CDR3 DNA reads TGTGCCACCAGCAGAGATGGTAAACAAGTTACTAACTATGGCTACACCTTC.